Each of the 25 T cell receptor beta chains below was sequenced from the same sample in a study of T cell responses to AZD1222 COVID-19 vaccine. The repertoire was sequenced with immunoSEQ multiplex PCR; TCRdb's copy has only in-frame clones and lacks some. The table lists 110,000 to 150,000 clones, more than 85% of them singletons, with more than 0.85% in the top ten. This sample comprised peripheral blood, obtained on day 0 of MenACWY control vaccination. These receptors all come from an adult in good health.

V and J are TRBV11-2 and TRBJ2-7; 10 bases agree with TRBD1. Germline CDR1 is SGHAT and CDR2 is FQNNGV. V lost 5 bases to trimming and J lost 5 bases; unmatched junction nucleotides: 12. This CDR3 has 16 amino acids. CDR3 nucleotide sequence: TGTGCCAGCAGCCCCCGGTCCGGGACAGGGGACCACGAGCAGTACTTC. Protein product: CASSPRSGTGDHEQYF.

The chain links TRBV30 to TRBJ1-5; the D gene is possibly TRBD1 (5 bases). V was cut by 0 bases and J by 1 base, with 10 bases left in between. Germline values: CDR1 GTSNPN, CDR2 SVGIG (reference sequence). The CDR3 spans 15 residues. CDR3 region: CAWSVRGGSNQPQHF. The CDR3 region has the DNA TGTGCCTGGAGTGTCCGGGGGGGGAGCAATCAGCCCCAGCATTTT.

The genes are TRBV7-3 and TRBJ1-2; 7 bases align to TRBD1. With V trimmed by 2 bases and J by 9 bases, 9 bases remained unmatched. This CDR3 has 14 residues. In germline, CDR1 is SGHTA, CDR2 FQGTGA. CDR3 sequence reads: CASSLEGTEDSYTF. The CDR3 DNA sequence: TGTGCCAGCAGCTTAGAGGGGACAGAAGATAGCTACACCTTC.

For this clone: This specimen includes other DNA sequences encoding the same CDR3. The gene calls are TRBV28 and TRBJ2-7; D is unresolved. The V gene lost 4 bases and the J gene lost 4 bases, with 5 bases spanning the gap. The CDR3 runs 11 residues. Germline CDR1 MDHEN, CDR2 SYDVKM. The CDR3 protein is CASSSPYEQYF. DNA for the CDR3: TGTGCCAGCAGTTCCCCTTACGAGCAGTACTTC.

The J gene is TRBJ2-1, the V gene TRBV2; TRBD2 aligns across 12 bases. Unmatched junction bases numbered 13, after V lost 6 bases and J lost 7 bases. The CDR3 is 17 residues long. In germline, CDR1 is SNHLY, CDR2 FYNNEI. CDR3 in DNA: TGTGCCAGCAGGGGTACCCTAGCGGGAGGGCCGGAAAATGAGCAGTTCTTC. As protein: CASRGTLAGGPENEQFF.

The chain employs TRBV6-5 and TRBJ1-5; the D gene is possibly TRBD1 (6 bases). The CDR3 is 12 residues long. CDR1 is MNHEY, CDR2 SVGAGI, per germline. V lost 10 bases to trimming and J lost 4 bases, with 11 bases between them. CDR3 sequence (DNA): TGTGCCACTTCGACAGGTAATCAGCCCCAGCATTTT. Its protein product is CATSTGNQPQHF.

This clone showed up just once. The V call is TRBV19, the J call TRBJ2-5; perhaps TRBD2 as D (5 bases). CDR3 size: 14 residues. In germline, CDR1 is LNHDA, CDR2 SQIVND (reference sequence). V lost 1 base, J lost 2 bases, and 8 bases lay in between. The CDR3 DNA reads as TGTGCCAGTAGTATAGGAGGGAATCAAGAGACCCAGTACTTC. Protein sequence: CASSIGGNQETQYF.

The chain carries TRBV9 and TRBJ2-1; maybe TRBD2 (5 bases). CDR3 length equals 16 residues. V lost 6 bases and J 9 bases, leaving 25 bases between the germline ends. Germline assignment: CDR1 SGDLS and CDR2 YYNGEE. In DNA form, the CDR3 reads TGTGCCAGCACCCCGAGGGCCTTGGGCGCCGCCGGTGAGCAGTTCTTC. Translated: CASTPRALGAAGEQFF.

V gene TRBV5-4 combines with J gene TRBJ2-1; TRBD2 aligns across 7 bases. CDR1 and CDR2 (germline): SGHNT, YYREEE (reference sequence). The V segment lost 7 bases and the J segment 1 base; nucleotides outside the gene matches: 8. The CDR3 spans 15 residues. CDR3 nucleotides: TGTGCCAGCGGCCGTTGGGGGGGGTCCTACAATGAGCAGTTCTTC. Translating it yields CASGRWGGSYNEQFF.

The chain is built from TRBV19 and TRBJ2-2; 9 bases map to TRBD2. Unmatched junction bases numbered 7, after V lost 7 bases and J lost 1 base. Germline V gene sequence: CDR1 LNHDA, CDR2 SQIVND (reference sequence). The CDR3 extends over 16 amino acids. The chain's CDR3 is CASKILAGLNTGELFF. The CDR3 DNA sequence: TGTGCCAGTAAGATCCTAGCGGGGTTGAACACCGGGGAGCTGTTTTTT.

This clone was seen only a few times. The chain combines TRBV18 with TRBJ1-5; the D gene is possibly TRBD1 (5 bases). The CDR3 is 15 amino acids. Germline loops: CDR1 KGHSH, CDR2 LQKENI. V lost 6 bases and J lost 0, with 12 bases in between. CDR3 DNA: TGTGCCAGCTCTACGAATCAGGGTAGCAATCAGCCCCAGCATTTT. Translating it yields CASSTNQGSNQPQHF.

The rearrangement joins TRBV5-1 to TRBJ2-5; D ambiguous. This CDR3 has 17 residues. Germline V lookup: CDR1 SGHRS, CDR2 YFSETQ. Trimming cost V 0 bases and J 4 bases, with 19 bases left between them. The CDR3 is CASSLAQSGWVGETQYF. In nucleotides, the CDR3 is TGCGCCAGCAGCTTGGCCCAATCCGGATGGGTCGGAGAGACCCAGTACTTC.

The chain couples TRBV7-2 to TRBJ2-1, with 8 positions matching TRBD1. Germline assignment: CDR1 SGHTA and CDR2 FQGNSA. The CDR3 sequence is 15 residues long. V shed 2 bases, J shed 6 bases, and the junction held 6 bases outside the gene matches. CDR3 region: CASSLLQGAVNEQFF. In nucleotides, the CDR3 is TGTGCCAGCAGCTTACTCCAGGGGGCGGTCAATGAGCAGTTCTTC.

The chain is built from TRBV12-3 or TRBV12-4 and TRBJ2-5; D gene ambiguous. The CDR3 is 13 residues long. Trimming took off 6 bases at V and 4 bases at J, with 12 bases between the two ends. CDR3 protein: CASSQNIGETQYF. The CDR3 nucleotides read TGTGCCAGCAGCCAGAATATTGGAGAGACCCAGTACTTC.

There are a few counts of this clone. CDR3 in amino acids: CASTSARTNYGYTF. The CDR3, as DNA: TGTGCCAGCACTAGTGCAAGGACTAACTATGGCTACACCTTC. The chain is built from TRBV11-2 and TRBJ1-2; no clear D gene. V was pared by 7 bases and J by 0 bases, with 12 bases between. CDR1 is SGHAT and CDR2 is FQNNGV in the germline V gene. The CDR3 is 14 amino acids.

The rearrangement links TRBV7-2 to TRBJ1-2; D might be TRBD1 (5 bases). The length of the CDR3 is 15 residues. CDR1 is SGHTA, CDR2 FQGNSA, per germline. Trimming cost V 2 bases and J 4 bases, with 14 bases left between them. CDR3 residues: CASSLFGQGLYGYTF. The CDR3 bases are TGTGCCAGCAGCTTATTTGGCCAGGGTCTCTATGGCTACACCTTC.

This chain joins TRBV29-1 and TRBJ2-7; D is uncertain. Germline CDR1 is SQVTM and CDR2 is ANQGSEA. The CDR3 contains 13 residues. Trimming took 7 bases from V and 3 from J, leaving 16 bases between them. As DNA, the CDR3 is TGCAGCGCCCTTGTGGGAATCGGCTACGAGCAGTACTTC. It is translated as CSALVGIGYEQYF.

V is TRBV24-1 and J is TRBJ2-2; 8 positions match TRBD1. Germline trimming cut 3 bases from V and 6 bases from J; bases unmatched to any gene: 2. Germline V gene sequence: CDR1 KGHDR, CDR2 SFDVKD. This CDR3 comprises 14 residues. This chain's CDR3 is CATSDNRGAGELFF. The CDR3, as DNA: TGTGCCACCAGTGATAACAGGGGGGCCGGGGAGCTGTTTTTT.

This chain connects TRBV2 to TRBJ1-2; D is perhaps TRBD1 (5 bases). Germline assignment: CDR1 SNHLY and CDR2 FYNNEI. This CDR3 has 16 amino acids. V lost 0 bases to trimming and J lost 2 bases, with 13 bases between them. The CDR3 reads CASSEARRTQNYGYTF. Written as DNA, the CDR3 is TGTGCCAGCAGTGAAGCGCGAAGGACACAAAACTATGGCTACACCTTC.

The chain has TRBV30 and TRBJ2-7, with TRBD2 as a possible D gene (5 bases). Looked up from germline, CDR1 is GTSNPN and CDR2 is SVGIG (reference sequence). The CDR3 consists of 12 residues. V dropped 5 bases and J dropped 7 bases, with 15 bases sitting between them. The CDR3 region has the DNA TGTGCCTGGGAGAGGGCCCCGGGAGAGCAGTACTTC. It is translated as CAWERAPGEQYF.

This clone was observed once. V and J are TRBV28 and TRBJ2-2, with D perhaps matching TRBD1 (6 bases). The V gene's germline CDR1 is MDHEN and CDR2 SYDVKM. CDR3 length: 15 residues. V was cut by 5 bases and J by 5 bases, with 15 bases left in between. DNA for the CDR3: TGTGCCAGCAGTCCATTGACAGGCAGGACCGGGGAGCTGTTTTTT. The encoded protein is CASSPLTGRTGELFF. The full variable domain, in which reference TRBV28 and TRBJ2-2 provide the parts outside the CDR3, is DVKVTQSSRYLVKRTGEKVFLECVQDMDHENMFWYRQDPGLGLRLIYFSYDVKMKEKGDIPEGYSVSREKKERFSLILESASTNQTSMYLCASSPLTGRTGELFFGEGSRLTVL.

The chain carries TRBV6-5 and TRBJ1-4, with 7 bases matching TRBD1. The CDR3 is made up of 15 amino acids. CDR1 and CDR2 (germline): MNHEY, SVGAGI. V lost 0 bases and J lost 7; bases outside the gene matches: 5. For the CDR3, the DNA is TGTGCCAGCAGTTACTCGACAGGGTCGGGTGAAAAACTGTTTTTT. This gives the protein CASSYSTGSGEKLFF.

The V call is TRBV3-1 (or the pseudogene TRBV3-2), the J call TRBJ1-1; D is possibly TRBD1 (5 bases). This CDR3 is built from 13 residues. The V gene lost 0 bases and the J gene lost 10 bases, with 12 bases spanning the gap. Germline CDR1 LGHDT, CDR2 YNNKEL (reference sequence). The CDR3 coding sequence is TGTGCCAGCAGCCAAGAAGCGAACAGGAGAGCTTTCTTT. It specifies CASSQEANRRAFF.

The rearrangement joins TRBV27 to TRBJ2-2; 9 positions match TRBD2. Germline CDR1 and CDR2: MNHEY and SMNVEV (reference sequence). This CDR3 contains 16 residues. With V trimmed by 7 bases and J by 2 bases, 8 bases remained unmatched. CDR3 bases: TGTGCCAGCACCTTCGGGACTAGCAGCAACACCGGGGAGCTGTTTTTT. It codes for CASTFGTSSNTGELFF.

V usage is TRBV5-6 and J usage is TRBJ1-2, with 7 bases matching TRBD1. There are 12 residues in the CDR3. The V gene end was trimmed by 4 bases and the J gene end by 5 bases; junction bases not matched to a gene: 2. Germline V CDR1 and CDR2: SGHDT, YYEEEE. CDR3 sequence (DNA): TGTGCCAGCAGCCCGGGACAGTATGGCTACACCTTC. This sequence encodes CASSPGQYGYTF.